This TCR beta chain is from a study of PD-L1 blockade in urothelial cancer. Only in-frame clones appear in the TCRdb table, and some are missing; sequencing was by immunoSEQ multiplex PCR. The data hold 35,000 to 40,000 clones, with roughly 80% observed a single time. The V gene's germline CDR1 is MDHEN and CDR2 SYDVKM. The trim removed 4 bases at V and 5 bases at J, leaving 15 bases unmatched. CDR3 length: 17 residues. The sample's time point: pretreatment peripheral blood. This clone was detected only once. This chain connects TRBV28 to TRBJ1-2; the match to TRBD1 covers 8 bases. This receptor was taken from a man aged 55 to 69 with urothelial cancer. Material: PBMCs, obtained around atezolizumab (anti-PD-L1) treatment. DNA of the CDR3: TGTGCCAGCAGTTCAACAGGGGGTTTGGGCCTTTGGTATGGCTACACCTTC. This gives the protein CASSSTGGLGLWYGYTF.